The 9 T cell receptor beta chains below all came from one sample that was sequenced in a study of blood T cell repertoires in COVID-19. Measured with immunoSEQ multiplex PCR; TCRdb has only the in-frame clones, and not every one. The sample has hundreds of thousands of clones; approximately 88% are singletons. The specimen was peripheral blood. Receptors originate from a woman in her 30s with acute or convalescent COVID-19.

This chain joins TRBV11-3 and TRBJ1-1; D call uncertain. The germline gives CDR1 SGHNT, CDR2 YENEEA. CDR3 size: 13 residues. The V end lost 8 bases, the J end lost 0 bases, and 10 bases lay between the germline ends. CDR3 DNA sequence: TGTGCCAGCGGAGACCAGTTGAACACTGAAGCTTTCTTT. Amino acid sequence: CASGDQLNTEAFF.

The chain joins TRBV28 to TRBJ1-4, with D uncertain. CDR1 is MDHEN and CDR2 is SYDVKM in the germline V gene. V shed 2 bases and J shed 4 bases, with 8 bases lying between them. The CDR3 loop spans 14 amino acids. In nucleotides, the CDR3 is TGTGCCAGCAGTTTAATCGGGGTTAATGAAAAACTGTTTTTT. It codes for CASSLIGVNEKLFF. The whole variable domain, remainder taken from reference TRBV28 and TRBJ1-4, is DVKVTQSSRYLVKRTGEKVFLECVQDMDHENMFWYRQDPGLGLRLIYFSYDVKMKEKGDIPEGYSVSREKKERFSLILESASTNQTSMYLCASSLIGVNEKLFFGSGTQLSVL.

The genes are TRBV21-1 and TRBJ2-2; the table's TRBD1 call for D was not verified on the DNA. TRBV21-1 is tagged as a pseudogene. This CDR3 spans 15 amino acids. In DNA, the CDR3 is TGTGCCAGCAGCAATAGGACAGGGCAAAGCGGGGAGCTGTTTTTT. Translated, it gives CASSNRTGQSGELFF.

The V gene is TRBV5-6, the J gene TRBJ2-5, with 7 positions matching TRBD1. The ends lost 4 bases at V and 5 bases at J; junction bases unmatched: 8. Germline V CDR1 and CDR2: SGHDT, YYEEEE. The CDR3 has 14 residues. The CDR3 bases are TGTGCCAGCAGCCCCGCACAGGGGCGGGAGACCCAGTACTTC. The encoded protein is CASSPAQGRETQYF.

This clone appeared a single time. The chain uses TRBV19 and TRBJ2-1; D is perhaps TRBD1 (5 bases). Trimming removed 5 bases at V and 6 bases at J, with 11 bases between. Germline assignment: CDR1 LNHDA and CDR2 SQIVND (reference sequence). This CDR3 comprises 13 residues. CDR3 nucleotide sequence: TGTGCCAGTAGTCCCAGGGTCGGCAATGAGCAGTTCTTC. Protein product: CASSPRVGNEQFF.

This chain joins TRBV7-2 and TRBJ2-7; 9 bases are shared with TRBD2. J was trimmed by 2 bases and V by 5 bases; bases with no gene match: 4. The CDR3 loop spans 14 amino acids. The germline V gene has CDR1 SGHTA and CDR2 FQGNSA. The CDR3 nucleotides are TGTGCCAGCAGCGAGACTAGCGGAGCCTACGAGCAGTACTTC. Translation gives CASSETSGAYEQYF.

The rearrangement links TRBV15 to TRBJ2-1; TRBD2 matches at 12 bases. Germline lookup yields CDR1 LNHNV and CDR2 YYDKDF (reference sequence). The CDR3 has 16 residues. Trimming took 0 bases from V and 9 from J; bases not matched to a gene: 6. CDR3 in amino acids: CATSRDRLAGGVEQFF. The CDR3 DNA sequence: TGTGCCACCAGCAGAGATCGGCTAGCGGGAGGGGTTGAGCAGTTCTTC.

The chain has TRBV19 and TRBJ1-3; D not resolved. V was cut by 4 bases and J by 0 bases, with 13 bases left in between. This CDR3 spans 16 amino acids. Germline values: CDR1 LNHDA, CDR2 SQIVND (reference sequence). The DNA of the CDR3 is TGTGCCAGTAGTACTTTGACACCTAACTCTGGAAACACCATATATTTT. Protein product: CASSTLTPNSGNTIYF. The full variable domain, its missing parts supplied by reference TRBV19 and TRBJ1-3, is DGGITQSPKYLFRKEGQNVTLSCEQNLNHDAMYWYRQDPGQGLRLIYYSQIVNDFQKGDIAEGYSVSREKKESFPLTVTSAQKNPTAFYLCASSTLTPNSGNTIYFGEGSWLTVV.

This chain connects TRBV7-2 to TRBJ2-3; 9 positions agree with TRBD2. V dropped 3 bases and J dropped 2; count of bases not matched to a gene: 3. Germline V gives CDR1 SGHTA, CDR2 FQGNSA. The CDR3 sequence is 15 residues long. CDR3 in DNA: TGTGCCAGCAGCTTTACTAGCGGGTTCACAGATACGCAGTATTTT. Translating gives CASSFTSGFTDTQYF.